One and the same sample provided the 8 T cell receptor beta chains below, sequenced in a study of T cells after posttransplantation cyclophosphamide. Measured with immunoSEQ multiplex PCR; TCRdb has only the in-frame clones, and not every one. The sample yields about 47,000 clones, around 94% seen once. Input material: PBMCs. The receptors derive from a woman aged 45-65 years in good health and a related stem cell transplant donor.

The chain couples TRBV9 to TRBJ2-1, with 13 bases aligning to TRBD2. The CDR3 contains 17 residues. Germline CDR1 and CDR2: SGDLS and YYNGEE. Trimming took 0 bases from V and 0 from J; bases not matched to a gene: 0. CDR3 amino acids: CASSVGTSGSSYNEQFF. CDR3 bases: TGTGCCAGCAGCGTAGGGACTAGCGGGAGCTCCTACAATGAGCAGTTCTTC.

This clone was found a few times. The chain carries TRBV6-5 and TRBJ2-2; D unclear. Germline CDR1 is MNHEY and CDR2 is SVGAGI. V lost 5 bases and J 4 bases, leaving 11 bases between the germline ends. The CDR3 extends over 14 amino acids. CDR3 nucleotide sequence: TGTGCCAGCAGTGAAGGCCCTAGCACCGGGGAGCTGTTTTTT. Protein sequence: CASSEGPSTGELFF.

The V call is TRBV18, the J call TRBJ1-5, with TRBD1 matching 8 bases. The V gene end was trimmed by 4 bases and the J gene end by 5 bases; junction bases not matched to a gene: 7. This CDR3 comprises 15 residues. Germline loops: CDR1 KGHSH, CDR2 LQKENI. Here the CDR3 DNA reads TGTGCCAGCTCACACGACAGGGGAGGGGATCAGCCCCAGCATTTT. Translation gives CASSHDRGGDQPQHF.

The gene calls are TRBV6-5 and TRBJ1-6; a weak D match, TRBD1 (5 bases). Looked up from germline, CDR1 is MNHEY and CDR2 is SVGAGI. There are 14 residues in the CDR3. V was cut by 6 bases and J by 7 bases, with 13 bases left in between. CDR3 residues: CASSPGGENSPLHF. The CDR3 coding sequence is TGTGCCAGCAGCCCGGGGGGGGAGAATTCACCCCTCCACTTT.

The sample holds one count of this clone. The chain is built from TRBV9 and TRBJ2-3; a possible D gene is TRBD2 (7 bases). Germline CDR1 reads SGDLS; CDR2 reads YYNGEE. V lost 4 bases and J lost 3, with 18 bases in between. The CDR3 is made up of 16 amino acids. CDR3 sequence: CASSIPGGRGTDTQYF. The CDR3 DNA reads TGTGCCAGCAGCATCCCCGGGGGGCGAGGGACAGATACGCAGTATTTT. Full variable domain (remainder filled in from reference TRBV9 and TRBJ2-3): DSGVTQTPKHLITATGQRVTLRCSPRSGDLSVYWYQQSLDQGLQFLIQYYNGEERAKGNILERFSAQQFPDLHSELNLSSLELGDSALYFCASSIPGGRGTDTQYFGPGTRLTVL.

The rearrangement joins TRBV7-2 to TRBJ2-1; D is unclear. This CDR3 comprises 15 residues. Germline CDR1 is SGHTA and CDR2 is FQGNSA. The V end was cut by 5 bases, the J end by 6 bases, with 17 bases between. In DNA, the CDR3 is TGTGCCAGCAGCGTCATGGGCAGTTCTCGCAATGAGCAGTTCTTC. Its translation is CASSVMGSSRNEQFF.

The V gene is TRBV7-2, the J gene TRBJ1-3; 8 bases fit TRBD1. V shed 5 bases and J 3 bases; nucleotides not matched to a gene: 3. The CDR3 is 14 residues long. Germline CDR1 SGHTA, CDR2 FQGNSA. This CDR3 reads CASSLGQVGNTIYF. CDR3 coding DNA: TGTGCCAGCAGCCTGGGACAGGTTGGAAACACCATATATTTT.

The chain links TRBV5-6 to TRBJ2-2, with D possibly being TRBD1 (5 bases). The V gene's germline CDR1 is SGHDT and CDR2 YYEEEE. V was cut by 4 bases and J by 6 bases, with 7 bases left in between. The CDR3 is 12 amino acids. The CDR3 region is CASSGAPGELFF. The CDR3 bases are TGTGCCAGCAGCGGGGCCCCCGGGGAGCTGTTTTTT.